A single TCR beta chain is shown here with its context. Its antigen is as yet unknown. Clones were read by immunoSEQ multiplex PCR, and TCRdb kept only the in-frame ones, dropping some. This sample yields around 70,000 clones, of which approximately 84% are seen a single time; approximately 1.2% belongs to the top ten. This sample is drawn from a study of T cells in localized non-small cell lung cancer. Germline lookup yields CDR1 SEHNR and CDR2 FQNEAQ (reference sequence). The CDR3 has 19 amino acids. Trimming removed 1 base from V and 5 bases from J; junction bases left unmatched: 15. Overall study results and limits: Peak T cell clonality was found in uninvolved adjacent lung, exceeding tumor. The study linked higher blood T cell density to longer overall survival. Tumor samples were not multi-region, leaving intratumor heterogeneity unexcluded. The study detected a median about 57 of the top 100 tumor clones in adjacent lung.

This TCR was recovered from a female donor aged 60 or older with stage I lung adenocarcinoma. The source was peripheral blood, collected before any cancer treatment. The chain joins TRBV7-9 to TRBJ2-5; 11 nucleotides agree with TRBD2. As DNA, the CDR3 is TGTGCCAGCAGCTTAGAAAGGATACTTAGCGGGAGGGCCGCCGAGACCCAGTACTTC. Amino acid sequence: CASSLERILSGRAAETQYF.